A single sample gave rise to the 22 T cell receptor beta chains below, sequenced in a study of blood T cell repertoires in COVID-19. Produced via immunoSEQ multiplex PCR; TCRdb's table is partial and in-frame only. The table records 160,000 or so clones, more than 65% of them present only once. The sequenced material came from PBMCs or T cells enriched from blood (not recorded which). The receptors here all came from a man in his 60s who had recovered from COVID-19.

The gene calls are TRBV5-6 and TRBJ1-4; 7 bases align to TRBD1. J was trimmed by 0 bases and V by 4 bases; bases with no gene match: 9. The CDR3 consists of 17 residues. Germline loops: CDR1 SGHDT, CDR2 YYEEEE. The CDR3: CASSVGFDRATNEKLFF. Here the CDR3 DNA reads TGTGCCAGCAGCGTTGGATTTGACAGGGCAACTAATGAAAAACTGTTTTTT.

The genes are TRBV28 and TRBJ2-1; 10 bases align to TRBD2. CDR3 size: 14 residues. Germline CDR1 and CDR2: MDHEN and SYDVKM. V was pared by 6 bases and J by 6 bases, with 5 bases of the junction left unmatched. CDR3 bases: TGTGCCAGCAGCCCTAGCGGGGGTTTCAATGAGCAGTTCTTC. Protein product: CASSPSGGFNEQFF.

The DNA of the CDR3 is TGTGCCAGCAGCTTACTTCGTCGAGAGAGGGAGACTGAAGCTTTCTTT. This translates into CASSLLRRERETEAFF. The chain carries TRBV7-3 and TRBJ1-1; no firm D call. The CDR3 loop spans 16 amino acids. V shed 2 bases and J shed 5 bases, with 18 bases lying between them. Germline CDR1 is SGHTA and CDR2 is FQGTGA.

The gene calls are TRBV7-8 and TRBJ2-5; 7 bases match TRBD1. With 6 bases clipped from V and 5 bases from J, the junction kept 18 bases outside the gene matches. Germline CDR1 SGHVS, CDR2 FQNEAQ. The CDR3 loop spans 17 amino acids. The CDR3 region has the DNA TGTGCCAGCAGTCCCCCCGGCCACAGGGGTTCAGGGGAGACCCAGTACTTC. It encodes CASSPPGHRGSGETQYF.

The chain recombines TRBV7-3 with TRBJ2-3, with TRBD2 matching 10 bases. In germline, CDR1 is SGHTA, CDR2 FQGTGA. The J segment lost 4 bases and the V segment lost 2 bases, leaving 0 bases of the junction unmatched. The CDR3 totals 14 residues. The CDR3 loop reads CASSLLAGADTQYF. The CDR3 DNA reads TGTGCCAGCAGCTTACTAGCGGGAGCAGATACGCAGTATTTT.

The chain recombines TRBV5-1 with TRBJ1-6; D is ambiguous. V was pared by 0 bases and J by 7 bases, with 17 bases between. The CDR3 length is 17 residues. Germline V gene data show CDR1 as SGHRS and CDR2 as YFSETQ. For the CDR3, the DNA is TGCGCCAGCAGCTTGGGCACGGGAGGGCTGCGGAATTCACCCCTCCACTTT. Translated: CASSLGTGGLRNSPLHF.

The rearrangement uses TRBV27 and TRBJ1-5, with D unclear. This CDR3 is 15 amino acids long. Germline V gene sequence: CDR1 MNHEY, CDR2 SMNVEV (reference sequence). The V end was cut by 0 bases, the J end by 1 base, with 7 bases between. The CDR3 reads CASSLSGLSNQPQHF. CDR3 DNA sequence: TGTGCCAGCAGTTTATCCGGACTGAGCAATCAGCCCCAGCATTTT.

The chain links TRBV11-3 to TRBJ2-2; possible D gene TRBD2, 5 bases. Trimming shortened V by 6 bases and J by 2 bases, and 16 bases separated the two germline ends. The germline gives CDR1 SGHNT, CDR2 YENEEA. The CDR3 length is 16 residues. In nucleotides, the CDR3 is TGTGCCAGCAGTCCTCCGGGAAGGAGTAACACCGGGGAGCTGTTTTTT. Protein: CASSPPGRSNTGELFF.

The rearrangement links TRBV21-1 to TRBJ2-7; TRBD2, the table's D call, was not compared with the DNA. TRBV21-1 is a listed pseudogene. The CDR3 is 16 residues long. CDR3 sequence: CARDATLAGVSYEQYF. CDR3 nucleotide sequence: TGTGCCAGAGACGCTACTCTAGCGGGGGTCTCCTACGAGCAGTACTTC.

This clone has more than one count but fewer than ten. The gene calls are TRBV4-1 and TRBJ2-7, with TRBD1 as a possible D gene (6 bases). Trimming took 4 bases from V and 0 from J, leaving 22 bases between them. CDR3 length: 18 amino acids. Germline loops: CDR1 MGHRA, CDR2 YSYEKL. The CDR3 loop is CASSPFGFPQGASYEQYF. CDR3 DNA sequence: TGCGCCAGCAGCCCCTTCGGTTTCCCACAGGGTGCCTCCTACGAGCAGTACTTC.

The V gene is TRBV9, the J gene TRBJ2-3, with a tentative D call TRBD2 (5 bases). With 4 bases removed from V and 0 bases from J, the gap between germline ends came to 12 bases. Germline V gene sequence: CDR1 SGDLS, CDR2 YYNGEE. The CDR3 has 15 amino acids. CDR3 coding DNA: TGTGCCAGCAGCCTAACTAGTCTTAGCACAGATACGCAGTATTTT. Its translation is CASSLTSLSTDTQYF.

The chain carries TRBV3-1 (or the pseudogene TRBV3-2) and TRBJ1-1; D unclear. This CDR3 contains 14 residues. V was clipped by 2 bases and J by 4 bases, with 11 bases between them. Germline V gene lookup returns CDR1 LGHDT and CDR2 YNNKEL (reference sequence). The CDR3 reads CASSQTARGTEAFF. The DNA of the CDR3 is TGTGCCAGCAGCCAAACAGCGCGGGGCACTGAAGCTTTCTTT.

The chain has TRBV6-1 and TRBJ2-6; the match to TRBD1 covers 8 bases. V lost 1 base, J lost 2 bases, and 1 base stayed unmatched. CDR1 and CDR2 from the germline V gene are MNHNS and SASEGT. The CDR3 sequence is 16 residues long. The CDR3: CASSEGTGPGANVLTF. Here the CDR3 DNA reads TGTGCCAGCAGTGAAGGGACAGGGCCTGGGGCCAACGTCCTGACTTTC.

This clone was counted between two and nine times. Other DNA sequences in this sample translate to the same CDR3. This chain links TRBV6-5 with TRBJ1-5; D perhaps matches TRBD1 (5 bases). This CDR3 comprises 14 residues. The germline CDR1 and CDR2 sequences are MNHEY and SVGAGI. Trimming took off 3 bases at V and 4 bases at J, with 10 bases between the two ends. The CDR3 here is CASSYSGGNQPQHF. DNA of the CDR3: TGTGCCAGCAGTTATTCGGGGGGAAATCAGCCCCAGCATTTT.

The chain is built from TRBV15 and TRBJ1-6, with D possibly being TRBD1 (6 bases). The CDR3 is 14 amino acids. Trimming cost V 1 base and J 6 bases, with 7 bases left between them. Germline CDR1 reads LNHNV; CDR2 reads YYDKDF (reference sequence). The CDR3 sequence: CATSRGTVNSPLHF. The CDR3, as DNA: TGTGCCACCAGCAGAGGGACAGTTAATTCACCCCTCCACTTT. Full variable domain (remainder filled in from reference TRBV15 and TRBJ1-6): DAMVIQNPRYQVTQFGKPVTLSCSQTLNHNVMYWYQQKSSQAPKLLFHYYDKDFNNEADTPDNFQSRRPNTSFCFLDIRSPGLGDTAMYLCATSRGTVNSPLHFGNGTRLTVT.

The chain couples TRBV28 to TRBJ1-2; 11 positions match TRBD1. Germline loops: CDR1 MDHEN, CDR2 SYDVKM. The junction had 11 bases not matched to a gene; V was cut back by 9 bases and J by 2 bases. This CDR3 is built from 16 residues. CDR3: CASDPRDRGINYGYTF. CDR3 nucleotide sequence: TGTGCCAGTGACCCCCGGGACAGGGGGATAAACTATGGCTACACCTTC.

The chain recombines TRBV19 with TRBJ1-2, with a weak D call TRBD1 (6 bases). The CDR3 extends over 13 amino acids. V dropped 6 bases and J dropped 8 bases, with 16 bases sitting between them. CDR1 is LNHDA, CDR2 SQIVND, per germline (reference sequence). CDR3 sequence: CASSQQGLEGYTF. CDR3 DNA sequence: TGTGCCAGTAGCCAACAGGGTTTAGAGGGCTACACCTTC.

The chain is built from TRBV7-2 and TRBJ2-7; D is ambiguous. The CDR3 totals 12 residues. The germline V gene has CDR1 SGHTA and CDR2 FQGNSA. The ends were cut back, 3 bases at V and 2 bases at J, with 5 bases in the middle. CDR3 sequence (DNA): TGTGCCAGCAGCTTCCTCGCCTACGAGCAGTACTTC. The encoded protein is CASSFLAYEQYF.

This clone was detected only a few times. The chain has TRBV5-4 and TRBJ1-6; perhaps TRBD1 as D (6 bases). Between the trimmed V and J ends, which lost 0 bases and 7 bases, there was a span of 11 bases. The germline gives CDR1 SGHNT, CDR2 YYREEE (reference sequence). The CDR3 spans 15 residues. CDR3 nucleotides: TGTGCCAGCAGCTTGGCCCCAACAGGGAATTCACCCCTCCACTTT. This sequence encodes CASSLAPTGNSPLHF. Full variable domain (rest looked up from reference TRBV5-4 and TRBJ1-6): ETGVTQSPTHLIKTRGQQVTLRCSSQSGHNTVSWYQQALGQGPQFIFQYYREEENGRGNFPPRFSGLQFPNYSSELNVNALELDDSALYLCASSLAPTGNSPLHFGNGTRLTVT.

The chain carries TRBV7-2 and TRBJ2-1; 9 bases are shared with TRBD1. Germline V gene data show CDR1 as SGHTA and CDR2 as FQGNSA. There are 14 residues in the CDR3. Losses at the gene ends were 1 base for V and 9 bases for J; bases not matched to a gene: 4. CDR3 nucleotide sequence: TGTGCCAGCAGCTTAGGGGACAGGGTGCGTGAGCAGTTCTTC. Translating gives CASSLGDRVREQFF.

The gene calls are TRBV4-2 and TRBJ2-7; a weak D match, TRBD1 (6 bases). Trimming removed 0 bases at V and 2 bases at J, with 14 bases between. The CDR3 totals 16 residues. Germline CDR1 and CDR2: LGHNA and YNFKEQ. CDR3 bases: TGTGCCAGCAGCCAAGAGGGCAGGGGCAGCACCTACGAGCAGTACTTC. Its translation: CASSQEGRGSTYEQYF.

The CDR3, as DNA: TGTGCCAGCTCAAGCGACCGGGACAGACGACCCGCTAACTATGGCTACACCTTC. It encodes CASSSDRDRRPANYGYTF. This chain links TRBV18 with TRBJ1-2, with TRBD1 identical over 7 bases. Germline CDR1 KGHSH, CDR2 LQKENI. This CDR3 has 18 amino acids. The V segment lost 5 bases and the J segment 0 bases; nucleotides outside the gene matches: 15. Variable domain in full (rest from reference TRBV18 and TRBJ1-2): NAGVMQNPRHLVRRRGQEARLRCSPMKGHSHVYWYRQLPEEGLKFMVYLQKENIIDESGMPKERFSAEFPKEGPSILRIQQVVRGDSAAYFCASSSDRDRRPANYGYTFGSGTRLTVV.